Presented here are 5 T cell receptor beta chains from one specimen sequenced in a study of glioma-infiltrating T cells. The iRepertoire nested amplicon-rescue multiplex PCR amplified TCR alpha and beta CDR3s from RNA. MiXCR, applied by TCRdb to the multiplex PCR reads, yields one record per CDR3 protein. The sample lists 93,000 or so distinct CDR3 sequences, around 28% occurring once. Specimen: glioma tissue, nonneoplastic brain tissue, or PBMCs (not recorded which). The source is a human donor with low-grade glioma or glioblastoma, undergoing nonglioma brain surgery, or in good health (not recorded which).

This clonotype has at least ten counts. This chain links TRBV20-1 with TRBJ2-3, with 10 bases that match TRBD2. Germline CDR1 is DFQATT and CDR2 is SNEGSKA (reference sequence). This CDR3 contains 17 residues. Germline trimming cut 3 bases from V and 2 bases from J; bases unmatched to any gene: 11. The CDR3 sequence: CSARASSSGGVTDTQYF. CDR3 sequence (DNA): TGCAGTGCTAGGGCGTCTTCTAGCGGGGGAGTCACAGATACGCAGTATTTT.

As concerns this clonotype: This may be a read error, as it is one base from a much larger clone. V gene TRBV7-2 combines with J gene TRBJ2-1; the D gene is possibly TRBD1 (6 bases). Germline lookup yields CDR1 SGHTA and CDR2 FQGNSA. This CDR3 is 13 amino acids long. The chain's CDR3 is CASSSGQINEQSF. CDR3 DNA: TGTGCCAGCAGTTCCGGACAGATCAATGAGCAGTCCTTC.

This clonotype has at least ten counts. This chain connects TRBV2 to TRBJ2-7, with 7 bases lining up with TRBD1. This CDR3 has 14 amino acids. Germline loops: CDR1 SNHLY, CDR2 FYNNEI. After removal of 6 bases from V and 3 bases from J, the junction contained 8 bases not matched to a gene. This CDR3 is CASRDRSFFYEQYF. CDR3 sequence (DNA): TGTGCCAGCAGGGACAGGTCATTCTTCTACGAGCAGTACTTC.

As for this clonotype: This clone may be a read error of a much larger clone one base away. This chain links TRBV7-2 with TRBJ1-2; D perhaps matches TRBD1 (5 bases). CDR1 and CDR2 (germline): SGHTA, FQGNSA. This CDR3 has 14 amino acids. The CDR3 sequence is CASSLGGEGIGYSF. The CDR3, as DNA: TGTGCCAGCAGCTTAGGGGGGGAAGGTATTGGCTACAGCTTC.

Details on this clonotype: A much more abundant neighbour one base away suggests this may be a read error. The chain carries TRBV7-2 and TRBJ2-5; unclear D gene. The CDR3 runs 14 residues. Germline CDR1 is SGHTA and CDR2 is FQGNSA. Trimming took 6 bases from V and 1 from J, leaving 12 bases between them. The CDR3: CASRSRTGQETQYF. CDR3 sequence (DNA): TGTGCCAGCAGATCCCGTACCGGCCAAGAGACCCAGTACTTC. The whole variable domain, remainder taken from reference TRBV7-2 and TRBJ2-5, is GAGVSQSPSNKVTEKGKDVELRCDPISGHTALYWYRQSLGQGLEFLIYFQGNSAPDKSGLPSDRFSAERTGGSVSTLTIQRTQQEDSAVYLCASRSRTGQETQYFGPGTRLLVL.